The 24 T cell receptor beta chains listed next were all sequenced from one sample in a study of blood T cell repertoires in COVID-19 (TCRdb year 2020). Libraries came from the immunoSEQ multiplex PCR assay. TCRdb re-hosts the immuneACCESS table, in-frame sequences only. Its copies lack some clones; in the studies checked, an unresolved V gene accounts for under half of them, and the cause for the rest is not known. In this sample the table shows about 130,000 clones, 65% to 90% of which occur a single time. The top ten clonotypes cover about 2.5% of the sample. The sample comprised PBMCs or T cells enriched from blood (not recorded which). The receptors originated from a woman aged 45-60 years who had recovered from COVID-19.

V gene TRBV7-2 combines with J gene TRBJ1-2; 9 nucleotides match TRBD1. CDR1 SGHTA and CDR2 FQGNSA come from the germline V gene. The CDR3 spans 14 residues. The V and J ends lost 4 bases and 4 bases, in that order; junction bases with no gene match: 4. DNA of the CDR3: TGTGCCAGCAGCTCCACAGGGGGCAGCTATGGCTACACCTTC. It specifies CASSSTGGSYGYTF.

A few counts support this clone. This sequence joins TRBV7-2 and TRBJ2-2; the match to TRBD2 covers 11 bases. V lost 4 bases to trimming and J lost 4 bases; unmatched junction nucleotides: 8. Per germline, CDR1 SGHTA and CDR2 FQGNSA. CDR3 size: 17 residues. In DNA form, the CDR3 reads TGTGCCAGCAGCTCCGGTAGGGGACTAGCGGCCACCGGGGAGCTGTTTTTT. Its translation is CASSSGRGLAATGELFF.

The rearrangement links TRBV4-2 to TRBJ2-7; 8 positions agree with TRBD1. CDR3 length: 14 residues. Trimming at V came to 1 base and at J to 5 bases, leaving 4 bases not matched to a gene. Germline CDR1 and CDR2: LGHNA and YNFKEQ. CDR3 loop: CASSQADRDHEQYF. Here the CDR3 DNA reads TGTGCCAGCAGCCAAGCGGACAGGGACCACGAGCAGTACTTC.

The V call is TRBV7-6, the J call TRBJ1-4; 8 bases are a match to TRBD1. CDR1 SGHVS and CDR2 FNYEAQ come from the germline V gene. This CDR3 has 17 residues. V gave up 0 bases and J gave up 1 base; unmatched junction bases: 4. This chain's CDR3 is CASSLAQGAGTNEKLFF. In nucleotides, the CDR3 is TGTGCCAGCAGCTTAGCCCAGGGGGCAGGAACTAATGAAAAACTGTTTTTT.

V usage is TRBV6-5 and J usage is TRBJ2-5, with D possibly being TRBD2 (7 bases). The CDR3 runs 15 residues. Trimming removed 3 bases from V and 1 base from J, with 12 bases in between. The V gene's germline CDR1 is MNHEY and CDR2 SVGAGI. The CDR3 is CASSYVGGPQETQYF. CDR3 nucleotides: TGTGCCAGCAGTTATGTCGGGGGGCCCCAAGAGACCCAGTACTTC.

CDR3 loop: CASSLRHSAGTNTGELFF. The CDR3 DNA reads as TGTGCCAGCAGCTTAAGGCATTCTGCGGGGACTAACACCGGGGAGCTGTTTTTT. V usage is TRBV7-2 and J usage is TRBJ2-2, with D possibly TRBD2 on 6 matching bases. The germline V gene has CDR1 SGHTA and CDR2 FQGNSA. V gave up 2 bases and J gave up 2 bases, with 18 bases separating them. The CDR3 is made up of 18 amino acids.

This chain uses TRBV30 with TRBJ1-1, with D hard to call. The length of the CDR3 is 12 residues. V shed 4 bases and J shed 6 bases, with 12 bases lying between them. Per germline, CDR1 GTSNPN and CDR2 SVGIG (reference sequence). The chain's CDR3 is CAWTRLSPEAFF. The DNA of the CDR3 is TGTGCCTGGACCCGACTAAGCCCTGAAGCTTTCTTT.

The gene calls are TRBV10-3 and TRBJ2-3; 9 nucleotides align to TRBD2. The length of the CDR3 is 15 residues. In germline, CDR1 is ENHRY, CDR2 SYGVKD. V trimming: 4 bases; J trimming: 2 bases; junction bases outside the gene matches: 4. CDR3 DNA sequence: TGTGCCATCAGTGTAGAGCGGGGGGCCACAGATACGCAGTATTTT. Amino acids: CAISVERGATDTQYF.

The J gene is TRBJ1-3, the V gene TRBV4-2, with 8 nucleotides matching TRBD1. Germline assignment: CDR1 LGHNA and CDR2 YNFKEQ. CDR3 size: 17 residues. After removal of 1 base from V and 1 base from J, the junction contained 6 bases not matched to a gene. The CDR3 nucleotides read TGTGCCAGCAGCCAAGTTTTGGGACAGGAATCTGGAAACACCATATATTTT. This translates into CASSQVLGQESGNTIYF.

The V call is TRBV6-5, the J call TRBJ1-1; D unclear. V dropped 2 bases and J dropped 1 base, with 5 bases sitting between them. CDR3 length equals 13 residues. Germline V gene lookup returns CDR1 MNHEY and CDR2 SVGAGI. CDR3 sequence (DNA): TGTGCCAGCAGTTACGCGTGGAACACTGAAGCTTTCTTT. Amino acid sequence: CASSYAWNTEAFF.

The chain has TRBV7-2 and TRBJ2-3, with D perhaps TRBD1 (6 bases). The V and J ends lost 0 bases and 4 bases respectively, with 11 bases between them. The CDR3 is made up of 15 amino acids. Germline CDR1 reads SGHTA; CDR2 reads FQGNSA. The CDR3 DNA follows: TGTGCCAGCAGCTTAGCGCGGGCAGGGGCAGATACGCAGTATTTT. It is translated as CASSLARAGADTQYF.

This chain links TRBV6-5 with TRBJ1-1; a possible D gene is TRBD1 (5 bases). The V gene's germline CDR1 is MNHEY and CDR2 SVGAGI. Trimming removed 0 bases at V and 5 bases at J, with 10 bases between. The CDR3 consists of 14 residues. This CDR3 is CASSYSGGGTEAFF. The DNA of the CDR3 is TGTGCCAGCAGTTACTCCGGGGGGGGTACTGAAGCTTTCTTT.

This clone was detected only once. V usage is TRBV23-1 and J usage is TRBJ2-4; perhaps TRBD1 as D (6 bases). TRBV23-1 is identified as an open reading frame with a role that is uncertain. The CDR3 loop spans 15 amino acids. V was shortened by 6 bases and J by 1 base, with 13 bases between the two germline ends. The CDR3 nucleotides are TGCGCCAGCAGCCTTACAGGGCCCGCCAAAAACATTCAGTACTTC. Translating gives CASSLTGPAKNIQYF.

The V gene is TRBV5-1, the J gene TRBJ2-3, with 9 bases fitting TRBD2. V shed 7 bases and J 0 bases; nucleotides not matched to a gene: 3. CDR3 length equals 14 residues. CDR1 and CDR2 (germline): SGHRS, YFSETQ. CDR3 region: CASCAGGSTDTQYF. CDR3 DNA: TGCGCCAGCTGTGCGGGGGGGAGCACAGATACGCAGTATTTT.

The CDR3 DNA sequence: TGTGCCAGCAGTGTACAGGGCCTGCACGAAAAACTGTTTTTT. It encodes CASSVQGLHEKLFF. This chain joins TRBV2 and TRBJ1-4; possible D gene TRBD1, 6 bases. This CDR3 is 14 amino acids long. Trimming stripped 4 bases from V and 8 bases from J, with 14 bases between. CDR1 and CDR2 (germline): SNHLY, FYNNEI.

The CDR3 here is CATSREGGSAWDEQFF. DNA for the CDR3: TGTGCCACCAGCAGAGAAGGAGGGTCAGCCTGGGATGAGCAGTTCTTC. V and J are TRBV15 and TRBJ2-1, with D possibly TRBD2 on 6 matching bases. The CDR3 spans 16 residues. V lost 0 bases to trimming and J lost 8 bases, with 17 bases between them. CDR1 is LNHNV, CDR2 YYDKDF, per germline (reference sequence).

This clone was counted a few times. The chain joins TRBV4-1 to TRBJ2-7, with 15 bases matching TRBD2. CDR3 length: 17 amino acids. Germline lookup yields CDR1 MGHRA and CDR2 YSYEKL. The V gene end was trimmed by 6 bases and the J gene end by 3 bases; junction bases not matched to a gene: 9. The CDR3 sequence is CASRSDGTSGGLYEQYF. CDR3 nucleotide sequence: TGCGCCAGCAGATCTGACGGGACTAGCGGGGGGCTCTACGAGCAGTACTTC.

This clone was observed a few times. The chain employs TRBV4-1 and TRBJ2-1; the match to TRBD2 covers 7 bases. Germline V gene sequence: CDR1 MGHRA, CDR2 YSYEKL. This CDR3 is 16 amino acids long. The V segment lost 1 base and the J segment 0 bases; nucleotides outside the gene matches: 3. The chain's CDR3 is CASSQGRGGSYNEQFF. CDR3 DNA sequence: TGCGCCAGCAGCCAAGGCCGCGGGGGCTCCTACAATGAGCAGTTCTTC.

The chain employs TRBV7-3 and TRBJ1-1, with 10 bases fitting TRBD1. Looked up from germline, CDR1 is SGHTA and CDR2 is FQGTGA. CDR3 length equals 17 residues. V lost 2 bases and J lost 5; bases outside the gene matches: 11. The CDR3 bases are TGTGCCAGCAGCTTACAGGGACAGGGGATATTGGGTACTGAAGCTTTCTTT. Its protein is CASSLQGQGILGTEAFF.

The chain recombines TRBV6-5 with TRBJ1-1; a possible D gene is TRBD1 (5 bases). CDR1 and CDR2 from the germline V gene are MNHEY and SVGAGI. Trimming left V 7 bases short and J 6 bases short, with 18 bases between. The CDR3 length is 14 residues. CDR3: CASNGETEGAEAFF. Written as DNA, the CDR3 is TGTGCCAGCAACGGCGAGACCGAAGGGGCTGAAGCTTTCTTT.

The chain couples TRBV2 to TRBJ2-3; 9 bases are shared with TRBD2. In germline, CDR1 is SNHLY, CDR2 FYNNEI. There are 16 residues in the CDR3. Trimming took 6 bases from V and 2 from J; bases not matched to a gene: 9. The DNA for the CDR3 is TGTGCCAGCAGGAGAGGGGCTAGCGGGAACACAGATACGCAGTATTTT. It codes for CASRRGASGNTDTQYF.

The chain has TRBV3-1 (or the pseudogene TRBV3-2) and TRBJ2-6; no clear D gene. The CDR3 sequence is 15 residues long. Per the germline V gene, CDR1 is LGHDT and CDR2 is YNNKEL (reference sequence). V was clipped by 0 bases and J by 4 bases, with 7 bases between them. This CDR3 reads CASSQDLPGANVLTF. The DNA for the CDR3 is TGTGCCAGCAGCCAAGATCTTCCCGGGGCCAACGTCCTGACTTTC.

The chain joins TRBV7-6 to TRBJ2-2; the D gene is possibly TRBD1 (6 bases). V was shortened by 8 bases and J by 7 bases, with 11 bases between the two germline ends. Germline assignment: CDR1 SGHVS and CDR2 FNYEAQ. CDR3 length: 12 amino acids. CDR3 residues: CASRQGNGELFF. The CDR3 coding sequence is TGTGCCAGCCGGCAGGGGAACGGGGAGCTGTTTTTT.

The chain recombines TRBV18 with TRBJ1-1; 8 nucleotides agree with TRBD1. CDR1 KGHSH and CDR2 LQKENI come from the germline V gene. The CDR3 sequence is 14 residues long. Trimming at V came to 6 bases and at J to 5 bases, leaving 8 bases not matched to a gene. The CDR3 sequence is CASSRGQAGTEAFF. The CDR3 coding sequence is TGTGCCAGCTCTCGGGGACAGGCGGGAACTGAAGCTTTCTTT.